This T cell receptor beta chain was identified during a study of blood T cell repertoires in COVID-19. Study at large: Italy, Spain and the United States were the sources of the convalescent and acute COVID-19 samples. Sources were T cells, B-cell-depleted T cells, or PBMCs; the material itself was cDNA or gDNA.

How the authors handled the data: Counts of nucleated cells, estimated from reference gene primer amplification, were obtained. Using immunoSEQ multiplex PCR, the repertoire was profiled, and TCRdb retains in-frame clones only, with some absent. V, J and clone size derive from that table, while D and trimming were established from the DNA sequence. Of a few hundred thousand clones listed, roughly 85% are singletons. A single count supports this clone. V lost 9 bases and J 5 bases, leaving 7 bases between the germline ends. Germline V gene sequence: CDR1 KGHDR, CDR2 SFDVKD. The CDR3 consists of 11 residues.

This sequence originates from a man in his forties with acute or convalescent COVID-19. Sequenced sample: peripheral blood. V and J are TRBV24-1 and TRBJ2-1; D is undetermined. The CDR3, as DNA: TGTGCCACCGCGGCCAACAATGAGCAGTTCTTC. Translated, it gives CATAANNEQFF.